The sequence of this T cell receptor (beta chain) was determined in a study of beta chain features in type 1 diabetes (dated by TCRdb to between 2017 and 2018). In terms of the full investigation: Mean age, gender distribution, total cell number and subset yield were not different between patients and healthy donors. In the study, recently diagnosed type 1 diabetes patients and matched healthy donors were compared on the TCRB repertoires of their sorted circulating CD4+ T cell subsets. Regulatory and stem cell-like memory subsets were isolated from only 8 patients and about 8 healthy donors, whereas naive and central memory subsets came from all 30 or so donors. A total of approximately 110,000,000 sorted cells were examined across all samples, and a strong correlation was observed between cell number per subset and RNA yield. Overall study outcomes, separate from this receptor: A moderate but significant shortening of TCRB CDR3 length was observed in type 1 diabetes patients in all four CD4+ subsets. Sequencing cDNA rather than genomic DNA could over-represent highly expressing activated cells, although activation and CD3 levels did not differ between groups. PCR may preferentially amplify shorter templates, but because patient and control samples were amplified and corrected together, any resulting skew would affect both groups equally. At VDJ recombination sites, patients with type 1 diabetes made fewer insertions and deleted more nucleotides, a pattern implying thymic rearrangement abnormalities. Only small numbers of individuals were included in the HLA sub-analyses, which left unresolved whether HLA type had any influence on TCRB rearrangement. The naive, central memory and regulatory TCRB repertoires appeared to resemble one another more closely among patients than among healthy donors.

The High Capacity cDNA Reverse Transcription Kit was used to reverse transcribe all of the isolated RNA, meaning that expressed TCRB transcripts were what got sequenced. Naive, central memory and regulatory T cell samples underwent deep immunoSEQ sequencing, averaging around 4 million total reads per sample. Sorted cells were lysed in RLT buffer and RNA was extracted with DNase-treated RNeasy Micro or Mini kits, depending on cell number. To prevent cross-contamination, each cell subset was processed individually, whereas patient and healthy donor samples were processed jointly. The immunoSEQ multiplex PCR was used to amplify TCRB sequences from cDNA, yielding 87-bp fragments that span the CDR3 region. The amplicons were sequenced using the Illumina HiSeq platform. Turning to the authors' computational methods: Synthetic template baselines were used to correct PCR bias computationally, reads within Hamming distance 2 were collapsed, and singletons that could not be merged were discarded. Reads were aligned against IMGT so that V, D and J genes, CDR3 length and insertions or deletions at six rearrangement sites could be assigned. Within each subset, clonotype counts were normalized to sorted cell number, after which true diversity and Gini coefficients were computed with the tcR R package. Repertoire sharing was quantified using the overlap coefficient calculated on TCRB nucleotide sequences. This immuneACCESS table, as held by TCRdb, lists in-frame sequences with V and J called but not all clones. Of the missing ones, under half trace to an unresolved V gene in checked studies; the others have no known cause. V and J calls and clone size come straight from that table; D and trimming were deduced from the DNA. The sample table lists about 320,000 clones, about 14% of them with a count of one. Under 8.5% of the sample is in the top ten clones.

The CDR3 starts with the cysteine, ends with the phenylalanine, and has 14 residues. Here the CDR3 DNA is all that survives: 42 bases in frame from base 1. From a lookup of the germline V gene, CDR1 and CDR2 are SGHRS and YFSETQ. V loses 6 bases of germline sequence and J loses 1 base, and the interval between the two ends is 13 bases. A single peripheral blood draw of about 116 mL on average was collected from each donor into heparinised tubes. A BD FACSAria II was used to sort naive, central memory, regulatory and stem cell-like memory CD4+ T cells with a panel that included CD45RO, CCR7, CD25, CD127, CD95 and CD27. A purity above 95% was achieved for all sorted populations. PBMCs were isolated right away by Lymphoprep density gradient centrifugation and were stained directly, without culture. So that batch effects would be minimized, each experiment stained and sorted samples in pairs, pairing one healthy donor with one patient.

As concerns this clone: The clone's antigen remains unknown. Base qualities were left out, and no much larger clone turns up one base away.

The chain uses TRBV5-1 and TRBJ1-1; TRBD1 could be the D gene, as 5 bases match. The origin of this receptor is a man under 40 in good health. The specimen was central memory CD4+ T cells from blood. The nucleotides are TGCGCCAGCAAGGGAGCAGGGACGAACACTGAAGCTTTCTTT. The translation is CASKGAGTNTEAFF.